The clone carrying this T cell receptor (beta chain) was seen a handful of times. The antigen remains undetermined. The data were produced by immunoSEQ multiplex PCR, yet TCRdb's version contains in-frame clones alone and is incomplete. The sample has 190,000 or so clones; approximately 92% are singletons. The data are from a study of shared clonotypes between healthy human individuals. Overall study results and limits: Rarefaction demonstrated incomplete sorted-subset sequencing despite large depth. The study found roughly 5.3% of naive CD4 clonotypes shared across a few donors.

Source material: naive CD4+ T cells sorted from blood. The subset: CD45RA+ positively selected. The source of this sequence is a woman in her twenties or thirties in good health.

The CDR3 region has the DNA TGTGCCAGCAGCTTGGACTTTGGCGGGACAGTTCACGAGCAGTACTTC. Encoded protein: CASSLDFGGTVHEQYF. This sequence joins TRBV5-8 and TRBJ2-7; possibly TRBD1 for D (7 bases). The CDR3 covers 16 residues. The germline CDR1 and CDR2 sequences are SGHTS and YDEGEE. Trimming shortened V by 0 bases and J by 5 bases, and 18 bases separated the two germline ends.